This T cell receptor (beta chain) was sequenced for a study of shared clonotypes between healthy human individuals. Under the authors' procedure: ImmunoSEQ sequences covered only the junction and lacked quality scores; filtering therefore differed. TCRdb's table, derived via immunoSEQ multiplex PCR, lists solely in-frame clones and lacks some. V and J calls and clone size are copied from that table; D and trimming were computed from the DNA. The table records 980,000 or so clones, less than 85% of them present only once. Study-level findings and limits: Richness estimates generally favored naive over memory subsets.

The J segment lost 5 bases and the V segment lost 5 bases, leaving 11 bases of the junction unmatched. The CDR3 spans 17 residues. CDR1 is MNHEY, CDR2 SMNVEV, per germline (reference sequence). With regard to this clone: Its antigen remains unknown.

The chain recombines TRBV27 with TRBJ2-3, with 12 bases fitting TRBD2. This receptor was taken from a man aged 18 to 30 in good health. Sequenced sample: memory CD4+ T cells sorted from blood. The subset here: CD45RA-negative fraction. The CDR3 nucleotides are TGTGCCAGCAGTCGGCGACTAGCGGGGGCCCCTTTAGATACGCAGTATTTT. Protein product: CASSRRLAGAPLDTQYF.